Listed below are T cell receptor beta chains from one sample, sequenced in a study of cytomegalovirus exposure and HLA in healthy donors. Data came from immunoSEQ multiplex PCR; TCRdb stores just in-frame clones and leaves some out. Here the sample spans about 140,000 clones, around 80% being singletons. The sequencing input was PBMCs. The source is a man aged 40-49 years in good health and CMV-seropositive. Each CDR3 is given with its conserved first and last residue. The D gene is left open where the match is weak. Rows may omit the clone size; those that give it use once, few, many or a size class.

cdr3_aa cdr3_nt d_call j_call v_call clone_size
CASASQETQYF TGTGCCTCCGCAAGTCAGGAGACCCAGTACTTC . TRBJ2-5 TRBV30 once
CASSQNRGLSSDEQFF TGCGCCAGCAGCCAAAACAGGGGGCTCTCGTCCGATGAGCAGTTCTTC TRBD1 TRBJ2-1 TRBV4-3 .
CASSLLAGVGEQYF TGTGCCAGTAGTTTACTAGCGGGAGTAGGGGAGCAGTACTTC TRBD2 TRBJ2-7 TRBV19 .
CASSLQAGGLETQYF TGTGCCAGCAGCCTCCAGGCGGGGGGGCTTGAGACCCAGTACTTC TRBD2 TRBJ2-5 TRBV7-2 .
CASGLAGSYEQYF TGTGCCAGCGGACTAGCGGGGTCCTACGAGCAGTACTTC TRBD2 TRBJ2-7 TRBV6-5 .
CASSVRDSGHEQYF TGTGCCAGCAGCGTAAGGGACTCCGGCCACGAGCAGTACTTC . TRBJ2-7 TRBV9 .
CASSETSGRPYNEQFF TGTGCCAGCAGCGAAACTAGCGGGAGGCCCTACAATGAGCAGTTCTTC TRBD2 TRBJ2-1 TRBV7-2 .
CASSPRQGNEKLFF TGTGCCAGCTCACCTCGACAGGGAAATGAAAAACTGTTTTTT TRBD1 TRBJ1-4 TRBV18 .
CASSSTQGAEYGYTF TGTGCCAGCAGTTCAACACAGGGGGCGGAATATGGCTACACCTTC TRBD1 TRBJ1-2 TRBV7-9 .
CASTRRGSNQPQHF TGCGCCAGCACACGGAGGGGCAGCAATCAGCCCCAGCATTTT . TRBJ1-5 TRBV5-1 .
CASSQSTGLGYEQYF TGCGCCAGCAGCCAATCGACAGGGTTAGGCTACGAGCAGTACTTC TRBD1 TRBJ2-7 TRBV4-3 .
CASSVVPTGHYGYTF TGTGCCAGCAGCGTAGTACCGACAGGGCACTATGGCTACACCTTC TRBD1 TRBJ1-2 TRBV9 .
CASSLGVDREKLFF TGTGCCAGCAGCTTGGGGGTGGACAGGGAAAAACTGTTTTTT TRBD1 TRBJ1-4 TRBV5-6 .
CASSERPTGNSPLHF TGTGCCAGCAGTGAACGCCCAACAGGGAATTCACCCCTCCACTTT . TRBJ1-6 TRBV6-1 .
CASSQDPGDMRDEQFF TGTGCCAGCAGCCAAGATCCGGGAGATATGCGAGATGAGCAGTTCTTC . TRBJ2-1 TRBV4-2 .
CASSGGQTYEQYF TGTGCCAGCAGCGGCGGACAGACCTACGAGCAGTACTTC . TRBJ2-7 TRBV7-9 .
CASSPESGPETQYF TGTGCCAGCAGTCCCGAATCGGGTCCAGAGACCCAGTACTTC . TRBJ2-5 TRBV28 .
CASSLDSGVGGYTF TGCGCCAGCAGCTTGGATTCGGGGGTCGGGGGCTACACCTTC . TRBJ1-2 TRBV5-1 .
CASTSRGLAGGPEDTQYF TGTGCCAGCACCTCAAGGGGACTAGCGGGAGGGCCTGAAGATACGCAGTATTTT TRBD2 TRBJ2-3 TRBV2 .
CASSQLETQYF TGCGCCAGCAGTCAACTAGAGACCCAGTACTTC . TRBJ2-5 TRBV10-2 few
CASSYSRDKNTGELFF TGTGCCAGCAGTTACTCGAGGGACAAGAACACCGGGGAGCTGTTTTTT . TRBJ2-2 TRBV6-5 .
CASSLLPSAQETQYF TGTGCCAGCAGCTTGCTTCCTAGCGCACAAGAGACCCAGTACTTC . TRBJ2-5 TRBV5-4 .
CASKGQERAYEQYF TGTGCCAGCAAAGGACAGGAGAGAGCCTACGAGCAGTACTTC TRBD1 TRBJ2-7 TRBV27 .